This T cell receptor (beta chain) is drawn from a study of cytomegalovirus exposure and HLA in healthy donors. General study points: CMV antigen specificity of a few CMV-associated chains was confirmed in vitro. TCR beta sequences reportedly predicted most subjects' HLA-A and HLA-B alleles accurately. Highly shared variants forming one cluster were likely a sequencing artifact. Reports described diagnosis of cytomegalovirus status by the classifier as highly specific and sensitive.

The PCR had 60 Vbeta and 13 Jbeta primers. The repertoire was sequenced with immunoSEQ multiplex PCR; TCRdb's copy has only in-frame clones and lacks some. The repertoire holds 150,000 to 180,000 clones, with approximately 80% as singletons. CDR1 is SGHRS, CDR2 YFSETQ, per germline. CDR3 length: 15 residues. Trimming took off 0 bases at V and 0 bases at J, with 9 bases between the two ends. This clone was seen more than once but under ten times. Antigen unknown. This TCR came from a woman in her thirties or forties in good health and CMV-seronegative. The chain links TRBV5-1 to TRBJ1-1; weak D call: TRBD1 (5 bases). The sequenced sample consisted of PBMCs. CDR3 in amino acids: CASSLVAGLNTEAFF. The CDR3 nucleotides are TGCGCCAGCAGCTTGGTGGCAGGGCTGAACACTGAAGCTTTCTTT. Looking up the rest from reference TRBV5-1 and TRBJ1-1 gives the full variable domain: KAGVTQTPRYLIKTRGQQVTLSCSPISGHRSVSWYQQTPGQGLQFLFEYFSETQRNKGNFPGRFSGRQFSNSRSEMNVSTLELGDSALYLCASSLVAGLNTEAFFGQGTRLTVV.